The rows below give T cell receptor beta chains drawn from one sample of a study of graft-versus-host responses after intestinal transplantation. No antigen has been assigned to these receptors. TCRdb keeps only in-frame clones here, not all; method: immunoSEQ multiplex PCR. The sample holds roughly 120,000 clones; 85% to 95% are singletons and the top ten take 3.3%. This material consisted of unstimulated CD8+ T cells sorted from spleen or lymph node cells, taken before intestinal transplant. Receptors were obtained from a human donor who received an intestinal transplant. Both conserved end residues are part of each CDR3. Fields, in order: clone size, D gene, V gene, J gene, CDR3 DNA, CDR3 protein. The D gene is left open where the match is weak. Rows give clone size only sometimes, using once, few, many, or a class for an expanded clone.

clone_size: NA; d_call: NA; v_call: TRBV28; j_call: TRBJ2-7; cdr3_nt: TGTGCCAGCAGTTACACAGGGGGGGGATCCGAGCAGTACTTC; cdr3_aa: CASSYTGGGSEQYF
clone_size: NA; d_call: NA; v_call: TRBV4-1; j_call: TRBJ1-4; cdr3_nt: TGCGCCAGCAGCCACCCTCAGGGAGCTTATCGCGAAAAACTGTTTTTT; cdr3_aa: CASSHPQGAYREKLFF
clone_size: NA; d_call: NA; v_call: TRBV28; j_call: TRBJ2-5; cdr3_nt: TGTGCCAGCAGTCAACACCTGGGGGGAGGACAGACCCAGTACTTC; cdr3_aa: CASSQHLGGGQTQYF
clone_size: NA; d_call: NA; v_call: TRBV27; j_call: TRBJ1-1; cdr3_nt: TGTGCCAGCAGTTTCTCGCCGCAGGGACGGACTGAAGCTTTCTTT; cdr3_aa: CASSFSPQGRTEAFF
clone_size: NA; d_call: NA; v_call: TRBV28; j_call: TRBJ2-7; cdr3_nt: TGTGCCAGCAGTTTTCTTCGGGGTAGCATCAACTACGAGCAGTACTTC; cdr3_aa: CASSFLRGSINYEQYF
clone_size: NA; d_call: NA; v_call: TRBV2; j_call: TRBJ2-3; cdr3_nt: TGTGCCAGCTACGCCGTGGGTACAGCCGGAACAGATACGCAGTATTTT; cdr3_aa: CASYAVGTAGTDTQYF
clone_size: NA; d_call: NA; v_call: TRBV10-3; j_call: TRBJ1-2; cdr3_nt: TGTGCCATCCGACAGGTGGATGGCTACACCTTC; cdr3_aa: CAIRQVDGYTF
clone_size: NA; d_call: NA; v_call: TRBV7-9; j_call: TRBJ2-7; cdr3_nt: TGTGCCAGCCGCGAGGACGGATACGAGCAGTACTTC; cdr3_aa: CASREDGYEQYF
clone_size: NA; d_call: NA; v_call: TRBV15; j_call: TRBJ1-1; cdr3_nt: TGTGCCACCAGCAACGACAGAGAATTTATGAACACTGAAGCTTTCTTT; cdr3_aa: CATSNDREFMNTEAFF
clone_size: NA; d_call: NA; v_call: TRBV19; j_call: TRBJ1-1; cdr3_nt: TGTGCCAGTAGCGAAAATGATGGGGGGACTGAAGCTTTCTTT; cdr3_aa: CASSENDGGTEAFF
clone_size: NA; d_call: NA; v_call: TRBV5-1; j_call: TRBJ2-7; cdr3_nt: TGCGCCAGCAGCTTGGTAGGGGCGCGTACCTACGAGCAGTACTTC; cdr3_aa: CASSLVGARTYEQYF
clone_size: once; d_call: NA; v_call: TRBV30; j_call: TRBJ1-3; cdr3_nt: TGTGCCTGGAGTTTAGACTCTGGAAACACCATATATTTT; cdr3_aa: CAWSLDSGNTIYF
clone_size: NA; d_call: NA; v_call: TRBV7-6; j_call: TRBJ1-2; cdr3_nt: TGTGCCAGCAGCTTACTCGGGAACAACTATGGCTACACCTTC; cdr3_aa: CASSLLGNNYGYTF
clone_size: NA; d_call: TRBD2; v_call: TRBV5-4; j_call: TRBJ2-7; cdr3_nt: TGTGCCAGCAGCTTGGAGTCTAGCGGCTCCTACGAGCAGTACTTC; cdr3_aa: CASSLESSGSYEQYF
clone_size: once; d_call: NA; v_call: TRBV19; j_call: TRBJ2-7; cdr3_nt: TGTGCCAGTAGTATAGATCTATTCGGGCCGGTGGGCTCCGAGCAGTACTTC; cdr3_aa: CASSIDLFGPVGSEQYF
clone_size: once; d_call: NA; v_call: TRBV18; j_call: TRBJ1-1; cdr3_nt: TGTGCCAGCTCACCACAATTCTCGGGGGTTAACACTGAAGCTTTCTTT; cdr3_aa: CASSPQFSGVNTEAFF
clone_size: NA; d_call: NA; v_call: TRBV4-1; j_call: TRBJ2-2; cdr3_nt: TGCGCCAGCAGCCAAGTCAAGGGATGCACAAACACCGGGGAGCTGTTTTTT; cdr3_aa: CASSQVKGCTNTGELFF
clone_size: NA; d_call: NA; v_call: TRBV25-1; j_call: TRBJ2-3; cdr3_nt: TGTGCCAGCAGTGAATCTACCACTACACGGCCTAGCACAGATACGCAGTATTTT; cdr3_aa: CASSESTTTRPSTDTQYF
clone_size: NA; d_call: TRBD2; v_call: TRBV19; j_call: TRBJ2-7; cdr3_nt: TGTGCCAGTTCTAGCGGGAGCCCCTCCTACGAGCAGTACTTC; cdr3_aa: CASSSGSPSYEQYF
clone_size: once; d_call: TRBD1; v_call: TRBV28; j_call: TRBJ1-1; cdr3_nt: TGTGCCAGCAGCCGACAGGGAAACACTGAAGCTTTCTTT; cdr3_aa: CASSRQGNTEAFF
clone_size: NA; d_call: NA; v_call: TRBV7-6; j_call: TRBJ2-1; cdr3_nt: TGTGCCAGCAGCCTCGACCCGGGACCCCCTAGAGTCTTC; cdr3_aa: CASSLDPGPPRVF
clone_size: NA; d_call: NA; v_call: TRBV15; j_call: TRBJ2-1; cdr3_nt: TGTGCCACCAGCAGCTTCGGGTACTCCTACAATGAGCAGTTCTTC; cdr3_aa: CATSSFGYSYNEQFF
clone_size: NA; d_call: NA; v_call: TRBV28; j_call: TRBJ2-1; cdr3_nt: TGTGCCAGCCGAAGGAGGCGGAATGAGCAGTTCTTC; cdr3_aa: CASRRRRNEQFF
clone_size: NA; d_call: NA; v_call: TRBV10-3; j_call: TRBJ2-2; cdr3_nt: TGTGCCATCAGGGACAGAACGAACACCGGGGAGCTGTTTTTT; cdr3_aa: CAIRDRTNTGELFF
clone_size: once; d_call: NA; v_call: TRBV13; j_call: TRBJ2-2; cdr3_nt: TGTGCCAGCAGCTTAGACGGACTTAGCGGGGAGCTGTTTTTT; cdr3_aa: CASSLDGLSGELFF
clone_size: NA; d_call: NA; v_call: TRBV27; j_call: TRBJ1-2; cdr3_nt: TGTGCCAGCAGTTCCCACAGGGTAGGATATGGCTACACCTTC; cdr3_aa: CASSSHRVGYGYTF
clone_size: once; d_call: NA; v_call: TRBV11-3; j_call: TRBJ2-7; cdr3_nt: TGTGCCAGCAGCGAATCGGGCTTCGAGCAGTACTTC; cdr3_aa: CASSESGFEQYF
clone_size: NA; d_call: NA; v_call: TRBV4-2; j_call: TRBJ2-3; cdr3_nt: TGTGCCAGCAGCGAGGGCCTAGACTCAGATACGCAGTATTTT; cdr3_aa: CASSEGLDSDTQYF
clone_size: NA; d_call: TRBD2; v_call: TRBV19; j_call: TRBJ2-7; cdr3_nt: TGTGCCACCGCATTAGCGGGAGGGCCAGGATACGAGCAGTACTTC; cdr3_aa: CATALAGGPGYEQYF
clone_size: NA; d_call: NA; v_call: TRBV27; j_call: TRBJ2-7; cdr3_nt: TGTGCCAGCAGTTTCCAGGGGAAGGGAGCGTACGAGCAGTACTTC; cdr3_aa: CASSFQGKGAYEQYF
clone_size: NA; d_call: NA; v_call: TRBV30; j_call: TRBJ2-7; cdr3_nt: TGTGCCTGGAGCCCGACATTTGGGTACGAGCAGTACTTC; cdr3_aa: CAWSPTFGYEQYF
clone_size: once; d_call: NA; v_call: TRBV11-1; j_call: TRBJ2-3; cdr3_nt: TGTGCCAGCAGCTTATCGGACCTATCTAGCACAGATACGCAGTATTTT; cdr3_aa: CASSLSDLSSTDTQYF
clone_size: few; d_call: NA; v_call: TRBV6-1; j_call: TRBJ2-7; cdr3_nt: TGTGCCAGCAGTGGCTACGAGCAGTACTTC; cdr3_aa: CASSGYEQYF
clone_size: NA; d_call: NA; v_call: TRBV27; j_call: TRBJ1-1; cdr3_nt: TGTGCCAGCATCCGGCGGGCTTTCTTT; cdr3_aa: CASIRRAFF
clone_size: NA; d_call: NA; v_call: TRBV19; j_call: TRBJ2-7; cdr3_nt: TGTGCCAGTAGTGGGAGCTACGAGCAGTACTTC; cdr3_aa: CASSGSYEQYF
clone_size: NA; d_call: NA; v_call: TRBV9; j_call: TRBJ2-7; cdr3_nt: TGTGCCAGCAGCGGGAGTAGCCACGAGCAGTACTTC; cdr3_aa: CASSGSSHEQYF
clone_size: NA; d_call: NA; v_call: TRBV9; j_call: TRBJ2-7; cdr3_nt: TGTGCCAGCAGCGGCAGGGACAATACCTACGAGCAGTACTTC; cdr3_aa: CASSGRDNTYEQYF
clone_size: NA; d_call: NA; v_call: TRBV2; j_call: TRBJ2-5; cdr3_nt: TGTGCCAGGTCGGGGAACCAAGAGACCCAGTACTTC; cdr3_aa: CARSGNQETQYF
clone_size: NA; d_call: TRBD1; v_call: TRBV30; j_call: TRBJ1-1; cdr3_nt: TGTGCCTGGAGTGTAGGACAGGGGGACACTGAAGCTTTCTTT; cdr3_aa: CAWSVGQGDTEAFF
clone_size: NA; d_call: NA; v_call: TRBV7-9; j_call: TRBJ1-4; cdr3_nt: TGTGCCAGCAGCAACCGGGGATTAGGGGAAAAACTGTTTTTT; cdr3_aa: CASSNRGLGEKLFF
clone_size: NA; d_call: TRBD2; v_call: TRBV9; j_call: TRBJ2-1; cdr3_nt: TGTGCCAGCAGCGTCGTGGGTCTAGCGGGAGTGAGCTCCTACAATGAGCAGTTCTTC; cdr3_aa: CASSVVGLAGVSSYNEQFF
clone_size: once; d_call: NA; v_call: TRBV28; j_call: TRBJ2-3; cdr3_nt: TGTGCCAGCAGTCAAGGGGGGAGGGACATTAACACAGATACGCAGTATTTT; cdr3_aa: CASSQGGRDINTDTQYF